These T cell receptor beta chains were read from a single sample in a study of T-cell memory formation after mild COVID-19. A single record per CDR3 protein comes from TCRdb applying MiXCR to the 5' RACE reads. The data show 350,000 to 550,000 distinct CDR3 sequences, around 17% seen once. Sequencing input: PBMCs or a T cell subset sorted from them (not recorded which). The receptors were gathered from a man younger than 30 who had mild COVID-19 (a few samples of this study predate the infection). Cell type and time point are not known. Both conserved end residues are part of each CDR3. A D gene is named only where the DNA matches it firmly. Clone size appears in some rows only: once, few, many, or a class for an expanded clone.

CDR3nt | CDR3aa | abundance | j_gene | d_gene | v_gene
TGTGCCAGCAGCTTAAACCCGACAGGGAACACCGGGGAGCTGTTTTTT | CASSLNPTGNTGELFF | . | TRBJ2-2 | . | TRBV7-2
TGTGCCAGCTCACCTGACGCGTCGAGTGGATGCTTC | CASSPDASSGCF | . | TRBJ2-5 | . | TRBV18
TGTGCCAGCAGCCGCGATTCAGGGGGCGGCGCAGATACGCAGTATTTT | CASSRDSGGGADTQYF | many | TRBJ2-3 | TRBD1 | TRBV7-2
TGTGCCAGTAGTACCCCCGGGGGGGGGACCTACGAGCAGTACTTC | CASSTPGGGTYEQYF | few | TRBJ2-7 | TRBD2 | TRBV19
TGTGCCAGCAGCTTAGTGACAGGGCCAGAGACCCAGTACTTC | CASSLVTGPETQYF | few | TRBJ2-5 | TRBD1 | TRBV7-2
TGTGCCAGTAGTAGGACCCGGCCCTATGGCTACACCTTC | CASSRTRPYGYTF | few | TRBJ1-2 | . | TRBV19
TGTGCCAGCAAGGAGGGTGTTGGAGCTGGCGAGACCCAGTACTTC | CASKEGVGAGETQYF | few | TRBJ2-5 | . | TRBV12-3/TRBV12-4
TGTGCCAGCAGCCAAAGGTCTAGACAAGAGACCCAGTACTTC | CASSQRSRQETQYF | many | TRBJ2-5 | . | TRBV3-1
TGTGCCAGCAGCCCGGGACAGGGGGCCGTAGATACGCAGTATTTT | CASSPGQGAVDTQYF | few | TRBJ2-3 | TRBD1 | TRBV11-3
TGCGCCAGCAGCCCGTCTCCCCCGACAGCGTCTCTTGGCTACACCTTC | CASSPSPPTASLGYTF | few | TRBJ1-2 | . | TRBV4-1
TGTGCCAGCAGCTTGCGAGGGTCCGGCTATGGCTACACCTTC | CASSLRGSGYGYTF | . | TRBJ1-2 | . | TRBV11-2
TGTGCCAGCATCCGGTGGGACGGCACTGAAGCTTTCTTT | CASIRWDGTEAFF | few | TRBJ1-1 | . | TRBV28
TGCGCCAGCAGCTTAGGGGAGCGGGGCCGGACGCAGTATTTT | CASSLGERGRTQYF | . | TRBJ2-3 | TRBD2 | TRBV5-1
TGTGCCATCAGCATGACAGGGGGGAACACTGAAGCTTTCTTT | CAISMTGGNTEAFF | few | TRBJ1-1 | TRBD1 | TRBV10-3
TGTGCCACCAGCAGAGCCGATGGGGCCAACGTCCTGACTTTC | CATSRADGANVLTF | . | TRBJ2-6 | . | TRBV15
TGTGCCAGCAGTTTAGCTAGGGAGACCGAAAAACTGTTTTTT | CASSLARETEKLFF | . | TRBJ1-4 | . | TRBV12-3/TRBV12-4
TGTGCCAGCAGCCAGCAGACGAGGCAGCCCTACGAGCAGTACTTC | CASSQQTRQPYEQYF | . | TRBJ2-7 | . | TRBV7-9
TGTGCCAGCAGCCTCGGGGGTAGAGCAAACTATGGCTACACCTTC | CASSLGGRANYGYTF | few | TRBJ1-2 | . | TRBV28
TGCGCCAGCAGCTTGCTTTCCGGCTATGGCTACACCTTC | CASSLLSGYGYTF | . | TRBJ1-2 | . | TRBV5-1
TGTGCCGGAAGGACAGGGTATGGCGAGCAGTACTTC | CAGRTGYGEQYF | . | TRBJ2-7 | TRBD1 | TRBV2
TGTGCCAGCAGCTCCGGGACTTATGGCTATGGCTACACCTTC | CASSSGTYGYGYTF | few | TRBJ1-2 | . | TRBV11-2
TGTGCCAGCAGTGACTTTTGGGGGGTCCTAGCCAAAAACATTCAGTACTTC | CASSDFWGVLAKNIQYF | few | TRBJ2-4 | . | TRBV2
TGCGCCAGCAGCTTGGAGGCCCGGAACACTGAAGCTTTCTTT | CASSLEARNTEAFF | many | TRBJ1-1 | . | TRBV5-1
TGTGCCAGCTCACCATACGAGGGGGCGGGCGAAAAACTGTTTTTT | CASSPYEGAGEKLFF | . | TRBJ1-4 | TRBD1 | TRBV18
TGCAGCGTCAAGGGACGGTTGAACACTGAAGCTTTCTTT | CSVKGRLNTEAFF | . | TRBJ1-1 | . | TRBV29-1
TGCGCCAGCAGCCAAGAGTTTGACAGAGATTATCAGCCCCAGCATTTT | CASSQEFDRDYQPQHF | few | TRBJ1-5 | . | TRBV4-3
TGTGCCAGCAGTCCAACTGGAAATACGCAGTATTTT | CASSPTGNTQYF | many | TRBJ2-3 | . | TRBV12-3/TRBV12-4
TGTGCCAGTAGCTCAAGGAAGGGAGGGGTGAACACTGAAGCTTTCTTT | CASSSRKGGVNTEAFF | few | TRBJ1-1 | . | TRBV19
TGCGCCAGCAGCTTGGGGGACCAAAGGTCCTATGGCTACACCTTC | CASSLGDQRSYGYTF | . | TRBJ1-2 | . | TRBV5-1
TGCGCCAGTCAGACTAGCGGGGGAAGCAATGAGCAGTTCTTC | CASQTSGGSNEQFF | few | TRBJ2-1 | TRBD2 | TRBV5-1
TGCGCCAGCAGCAACACCGGGACCAACACCGGGGAGCTGTTTTTT | CASSNTGTNTGELFF | . | TRBJ2-2 | . | TRBV5-1
TGCGCCAGCAGCCAAGATTTTGGGCTCTACAATGAGCAGTTCTTC | CASSQDFGLYNEQFF | few | TRBJ2-1 | . | TRBV4-3
TGTGCCAGCAGCCATGAGTGGGGCGGGGACCCATCCTACGAGCAGTACTTC | CASSHEWGGDPSYEQYF | many | TRBJ2-7 | . | TRBV7-9
TGTGCCAGCAGCTGGGCCTGGCGGGGGCTCCACGAGCAGTTCTTC | CASSWAWRGLHEQFF | . | TRBJ2-1 | . | TRBV7-9
TGCGCCAGCAGCCAAACGACAGGGCATTACGAGCAGTACTTC | CASSQTTGHYEQYF | many | TRBJ2-7 | TRBD1 | TRBV4-1
TGTGCCAGCAGCTCGCAAGGGTGGGTTGGAGATACGCAGTATTTT | CASSSQGWVGDTQYF | . | TRBJ2-3 | . | TRBV7-2
TGTGCCAGCAGCTTGGTGGGGGGCGGGCAAGAGACCCAGTACTTC | CASSLVGGGQETQYF | many | TRBJ2-5 | . | TRBV5-4
TGTGCCAGCAGTTATCTACAGGGAATCAGCGAGCAGTACTTC | CASSYLQGISEQYF | once | TRBJ2-7 | . | TRBV6-5
TGTGCCACCAGTACCGGGGGTGGTCAAGAGACCCAGTACTTT | CATSTGGGQETQYF | few | TRBJ2-5 | . | TRBV15
TGTGCCAGCAGTTCGTCGGGGGGGCGGGGTGAGCAGTTCTTC | CASSSSGGRGEQFF | few | TRBJ2-1 | TRBD2 | TRBV12-3/TRBV12-4
TGTGCCACCTTTGCGGGAGTCACAGATACGCAGTATTTT | CATFAGVTDTQYF | . | TRBJ2-3 | TRBD2 | TRBV10-3
TGTGCCAGCAGCTTAGCCGACAGGGACGGTGAAGCTTTCTTT | CASSLADRDGEAFF | . | TRBJ1-1 | TRBD1 | TRBV7-2
TGCAGCGTTGTCCCCCCCGGCACAGATACGCAGTATTTT | CSVVPPGTDTQYF | few | TRBJ2-3 | . | TRBV29-1
TGTGCCAGCAGTTTACTCCAGTCCGTCGGAATTCCGGGGGGGCAGTTCTTC | CASSLLQSVGIPGGQFF | . | TRBJ2-1 | TRBD2 | TRBV12-3/TRBV12-4
TGTGCCAGCAGTCCAGGGACCTTAAGGGAGCAGTTCTTC | CASSPGTLREQFF | . | TRBJ2-1 | . | TRBV6-6
TGTGCCAGCAGCCTTAGGGGGCGCGACGATACGCAGTATTTT | CASSLRGRDDTQYF | few | TRBJ2-3 | TRBD1 | TRBV7-3
TGCAGCGCCCGGGACAACCCAAGCTCCTACAATGAGCAGTTCTTC | CSARDNPSSYNEQFF | few | TRBJ2-1 | . | TRBV29-1
TGCGCCAGCGGCAGCGATGATAATTCACCCCTCCACTTT | CASGSDDNSPLHF | . | TRBJ1-6 | . | TRBV5-1
TGTGCCAGCAGCTTGGAGACAGGGCGGGACGATCAGCCCCAGCATTTT | CASSLETGRDDQPQHF | . | TRBJ1-5 | TRBD1 | TRBV7-9
TGTGCCAGCAGCGTAGAAGGCGGGGGGGCTGATACGCAGTATTTT | CASSVEGGGADTQYF | . | TRBJ2-3 | TRBD2 | TRBV9
TGTGCCAGCAGTCCCCTGCGGGGGGCCAACGTCCTGACTTTC | CASSPLRGANVLTF | . | TRBJ2-6 | . | TRBV7-9
TGTGCCAGCAGTGAGCCCTGGGAGAGCGGGGGGCACACAGATACGCAGTATTTT | CASSEPWESGGHTDTQYF | few | TRBJ2-3 | TRBD2 | TRBV6-1
TGTGCCAGCAGCTCCGACAGGGGGATCTACAATGAGCAGTTCTTC | CASSSDRGIYNEQFF | . | TRBJ2-1 | TRBD1 | TRBV7-3
TGTGCCAGCAGCGCCGCTAAGGACGGGCGGTCACCCCTCCACTTT | CASSAAKDGRSPLHF | once | TRBJ1-6 | . | TRBV5-6
TGTGCCAGCAGCCGCGACCCACATCAGCCCCAGCATTTT | CASSRDPHQPQHF | . | TRBJ1-5 | . | TRBV12-3/TRBV12-4
TGTGCCAGCCGGGCCCCAGGGAGCTCTGGAAACACCATATATTTT | CASRAPGSSGNTIYF | . | TRBJ1-3 | . | TRBV4-2
TGTGCCAGCAGCAGGGTCACCACCGGGGAGCTGTTTTTT | CASSRVTTGELFF | . | TRBJ2-2 | . | TRBV7-2